This T cell receptor (beta chain) is from a study of blood T cells in healthy people across ages. Total RNA, at least 5 micrograms per sample, came from PBMCs. Trimming removed 6 bases from V and 4 bases from J, with 18 bases in between. CDR3 size: 14 residues. Per the germline V gene, CDR1 is SQVTM and CDR2 is ANQGSEA. It was with a sample-barcoded 5' primer and a J-beta primer mix that a second PCR of roughly 7 to 12 cycles was run. Each CDR3 protein gets one entry after TCRdb re-called the 5' RACE reads with MiXCR. The data contain 600,000 or so distinct CDR3 sequences, around 31% of them singletons. This clonotype was counted many times.

The clonotype originates from a woman at least 80 years old in good health. The chain combines TRBV29-1 with TRBJ2-5, with D possibly being TRBD2 (8 bases). The source material was blood. This CDR3 reads CSVETGTRRETQYF. The CDR3 DNA sequence: TGCAGCGTCGAGACAGGGACTAGGCGAGAGACCCAGTACTTC.